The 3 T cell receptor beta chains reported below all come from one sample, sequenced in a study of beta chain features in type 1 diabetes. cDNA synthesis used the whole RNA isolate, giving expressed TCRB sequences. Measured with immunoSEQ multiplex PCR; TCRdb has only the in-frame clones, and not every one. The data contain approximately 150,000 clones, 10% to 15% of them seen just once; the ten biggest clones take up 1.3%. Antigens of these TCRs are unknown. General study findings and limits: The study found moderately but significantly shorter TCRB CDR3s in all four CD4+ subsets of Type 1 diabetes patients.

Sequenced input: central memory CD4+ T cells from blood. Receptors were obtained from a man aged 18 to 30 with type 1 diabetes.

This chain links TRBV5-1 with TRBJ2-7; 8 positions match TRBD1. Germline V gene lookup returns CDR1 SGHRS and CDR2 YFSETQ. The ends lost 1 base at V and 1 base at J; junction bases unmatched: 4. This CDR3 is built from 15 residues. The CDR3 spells CASSLKGQESYEQYF. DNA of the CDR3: TGCGCCAGCAGCTTGAAGGGACAGGAGTCCTACGAGCAGTACTTC.

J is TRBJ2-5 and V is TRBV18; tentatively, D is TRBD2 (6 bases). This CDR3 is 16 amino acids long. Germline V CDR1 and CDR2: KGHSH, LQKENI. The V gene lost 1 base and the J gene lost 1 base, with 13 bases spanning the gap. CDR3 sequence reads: CASSPRRLGAQETQYF. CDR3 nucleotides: TGTGCCAGCTCACCACGCCGACTAGGGGCCCAAGAGACCCAGTACTTC.

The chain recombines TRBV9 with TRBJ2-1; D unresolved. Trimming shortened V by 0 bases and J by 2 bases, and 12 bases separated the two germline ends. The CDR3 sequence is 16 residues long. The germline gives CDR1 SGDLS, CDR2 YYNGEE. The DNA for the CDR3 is TGTGCCAGCAGCGTAGGTCCCAGTAACCCCTACAATGAGCAGTTCTTC. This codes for CASSVGPSNPYNEQFF.